This T cell receptor beta chain was obtained from a study of Tregs in tolerant kidney transplant recipients. Trimming stripped 5 bases from V and 0 bases from J, with 21 bases between. The CDR3 is made up of 18 amino acids. Germline CDR1 SEHNR, CDR2 FQNEAQ (reference sequence). Mixed chimerism was transient after nonmyeloablative marrow transplants from related graft donors. Sequenced by immunoSEQ multiplex PCR; TCRdb stores in-frame clones only, minus some. The sample carries 75,000 to 100,000 clones, 93% recorded once. Overall study findings and caveats: This study did not directly address biological reproducibility. The small number of patients limits these findings pending further validation. Changing PCR primers prevented nucleotide comparison between some patients' samples.

For this clone: What it binds is not known.

This chain links TRBV7-9 with TRBJ2-3; tentative D call: TRBD2 (5 bases). The source of this sequence is a human patient who received a combined kidney and bone marrow transplant. Part of the T cell pool may stem from the graft donor. Sequenced material: CD4+ T cells from blood (PBMCs), taken 12 months after the transplant. CDR3 residues: CASSPPARGRASTDTQYF. The DNA for the CDR3 is TGTGCCAGCAGCCCTCCCGCCCGGGGTAGGGCAAGCACAGATACGCAGTATTTT.